This TCR beta chain comes out of a study of CD8+ T cells in alopecia areata. At the level of the study: Treated patients swallowed 5 to 10 mg of oral tofacitinib twice daily.

This CDR3 region has 14 residues. The V end was cut by 1 base, the J end by 3 bases, with 10 bases between. CDR1 is SEHNR, CDR2 FQNEAQ, per germline (reference sequence). Treatment in this sample: oral pan-JAK inhibitor, 5-10 mg twice daily. Cell sorting on a FACSAria was used to separate CD4+ and CD8+ T cells from the PBMCs. Notes on this clone: Antigen specificity is unknown.

Findings of the study overall: Under tofacitinib, numerous expanded lesional clonotypes remained detectable in scalp and blood. In lesional scalp, particularly from alopecia totalis/universalis, clonality was higher than in normal scalp.

The authors extracted RNA and reverse transcribed it into cDNA as the sequencing template. Only in-frame clones appear in the TCRdb table, and some are missing; sequencing was by immunoSEQ multiplex PCR. The sample has about 140,000 clones; approximately 85% are singletons. The sequencing here drew on CD8+ T cells sorted from blood, taken at week 4, from a patient treated with tofacitinib. This receptor was obtained from a human donor with alopecia areata. The chain employs TRBV7-9 and TRBJ2-7; possible D gene TRBD2, 6 bases. The CDR3 loop reads CASSLETSYYEQYF. The CDR3 bases are TGTGCCAGCAGCTTAGAGACTAGTTACTACGAGCAGTACTTC.